The 19 T cell receptor beta chains below all came from one sample that was sequenced in a study of T cell changes during pregnancy in multiple sclerosis. Some clones are missing from TCRdb's copy, which holds only in-frame ones; the method was immunoSEQ multiplex PCR. The sample lists 55,000 to 70,000 clones; 80% to 95% were seen once. Sequencing used CD4+ T cells from peripheral blood mononuclear cells, obtained after pregnancy. Every receptor here comes from a female donor with multiple sclerosis, enrolled in a pregnancy study.

V is TRBV4-2 and J is TRBJ2-1; D uncertain. In germline, CDR1 is LGHNA, CDR2 YNFKEQ. V lost 4 bases and J 8 bases, leaving 12 bases between the germline ends. The CDR3 totals 13 residues. CDR3 DNA sequence: TGTGCCAGCAGCCTAGGAGTTGAGGATGAGCAGTTCTTC. Its protein product is CASSLGVEDEQFF.

The J gene is TRBJ1-1, the V gene TRBV7-3; tentative D call: TRBD1 (5 bases). Per the germline V gene, CDR1 is SGHTA and CDR2 is FQGTGA. This CDR3 has 14 residues. Trimming pared 5 bases from V and 3 bases from J, leaving 13 bases between. Written as DNA, the CDR3 is TGTGCCAGCAGCCAGCTCGGGGGGGACACTGAAGCTTTCTTT. It encodes CASSQLGGDTEAFF.

The rearrangement joins TRBV6-5 to TRBJ1-4, with 10 positions matching TRBD1. CDR3 length: 14 amino acids. Germline CDR1 reads MNHEY; CDR2 reads SVGAGI. The V and J ends lost 8 bases and 7 bases, in that order; junction bases with no gene match: 7. The CDR3 bases are TGTGCCAGCGGGAGACAGGGGGCTGGTGAAAAACTGTTTTTT. Its protein product is CASGRQGAGEKLFF.

To note about this clone: The sample contains more than one DNA sequence encoding this CDR3. This sequence joins TRBV9 and TRBJ1-3; D possibly corresponds to TRBD1 (5 bases). Germline V CDR1 and CDR2: SGDLS, YYNGEE. This CDR3 comprises 14 residues. Trimming pared 0 bases from V and 2 bases from J, leaving 6 bases between. The CDR3 DNA is TGTGCCAGCAGCGTAGAAGGGGCTGGAAACACCATATATTTT. Translating gives CASSVEGAGNTIYF.

This chain connects TRBV6-1 to TRBJ2-5, with 7 nucleotides matching TRBD1. Unmatched junction bases numbered 10, after V lost 8 bases and J lost 7 bases. The germline V gene has CDR1 MNHNS and CDR2 SASEGT. The length of the CDR3 is 13 residues. The CDR3 region has the DNA TGTGCCAGCGATACAGGGGCGCGAGGGACCCAGTACTTC. This gives the protein CASDTGARGTQYF.

The V and J genes are TRBV6-1 and TRBJ1-2; D might be TRBD1 (5 bases). Per the germline V gene, CDR1 is MNHNS and CDR2 is SASEGT. This CDR3 has 14 residues. The V end was cut by 4 bases, the J end by 1 base, with 10 bases between. The CDR3 nucleotides read TGTGCCAGCAGTGTGGGGGGGAGTAACTATGGCTACACCTTC. Its protein is CASSVGGSNYGYTF.

This chain uses TRBV5-1 with TRBJ2-7; 11 bases map to TRBD2. Germline CDR1 and CDR2: SGHRS and YFSETQ. This CDR3 has 15 amino acids. With 4 bases clipped from V and 6 bases from J, the junction kept 9 bases outside the gene matches. The CDR3, as DNA: TGCGCCAGCAGCCCGGTAGCGGGAGGGCCAATCGAGCAGTACTTC. It is translated as CASSPVAGGPIEQYF.

The chain employs TRBV28 and TRBJ2-7; D possibly corresponds to TRBD1 (5 bases). V was trimmed by 4 bases and J by 0 bases, leaving 7 bases between them. The CDR3 has 13 amino acids. CDR1 MDHEN and CDR2 SYDVKM come from the germline V gene. In DNA, the CDR3 is TGTGCCAGCAGTTCCACAGGCTCCTACGAGCAGTACTTC. It translates to CASSSTGSYEQYF.

The rearrangement uses TRBV7-6 and TRBJ2-2, with TRBD1 as a possible D gene (6 bases). Germline values: CDR1 SGHVS, CDR2 FNYEAQ. The V and J ends lost 2 bases and 3 bases respectively, with 13 bases between them. The CDR3 contains 16 residues. The CDR3 sequence: CASSLIAGDYTGELFF. CDR3 nucleotide sequence: TGTGCCAGCAGCTTAATCGCAGGGGATTACACCGGGGAGCTGTTTTTT.

A single count supports this clone. The chain has TRBV5-6 and TRBJ1-1; TRBD1 aligns across 8 bases. The ends lost 4 bases at V and 5 bases at J; junction bases unmatched: 4. This CDR3 region has 13 residues. Germline V CDR1 and CDR2: SGHDT, YYEEEE. The DNA of the CDR3 is TGTGCCAGCAGCCGACAGGGGAGGACTGAAGCTTTCTTT. Translated, it gives CASSRQGRTEAFF.

CDR3 sequence (DNA): TGTGCCAGCAGTTTATACCGCAAGGGAGGGACAACTCACCTCAAGCAGTACTTC. It is translated as CASSLYRKGGTTHLKQYF. The V and J genes are TRBV28 and TRBJ2-7, with a possible D match to TRBD2 (7 bases). The CDR3 has 18 amino acids. Germline V gene lookup returns CDR1 MDHEN and CDR2 SYDVKM. Trimming cost V 1 base and J 8 bases, with 27 bases left between them.

This sequence joins TRBV6-5 and TRBJ2-5; 9 nucleotides align to TRBD1. The DNA end is a closer match to TRBJ2-7, so the J assignment may be wrong. This CDR3 contains 13 residues. The germline CDR1 and CDR2 sequences are MNHEY and SVGAGI. As DNA, the CDR3 is TGTGCCAGCAGACGACAGGGGGGCCACGAGCAGTACTTC. Protein product: CASRRQGGHEQYF.

The rearrangement uses TRBV19 and TRBJ2-3; perhaps TRBD1 as D (6 bases). The CDR3 is 16 residues long. Germline loops: CDR1 LNHDA, CDR2 SQIVND (reference sequence). With 6 bases removed from V and 2 bases from J, the gap between germline ends came to 18 bases. CDR3 nucleotide sequence: TGTGCCAGTAGCGGTACTGACAGGCTACTCACAGATACGCAGTATTTT. It codes for CASSGTDRLLTDTQYF.

This sequence joins TRBV9 and TRBJ1-2; D is unclear. The CDR3 is made up of 15 amino acids. V was pared by 2 bases and J by 0 bases, with 11 bases between. Per the germline V gene, CDR1 is SGDLS and CDR2 is YYNGEE. The CDR3, as DNA: TGTGCCAGCAGCGTTTCAGGCCTTACTAACTATGGCTACACCTTC. Protein sequence: CASSVSGLTNYGYTF.

Concerning this clone: At one end the junction does not follow the germline gene, possibly because of a read error. V usage is TRBV30 and J usage is TRBJ2-7, with a tentative D call TRBD2 (6 bases). This CDR3 spans 16 amino acids. Germline V gene data show CDR1 as GTSNPN and CDR2 as SVGIG (reference sequence). The CDR3 protein is CAYTPTGYLATYGQYF. The DNA for the CDR3 is TGTGCCTACACTCCAACCGGGTACCTAGCGACCTACGGGCAGTACTTC.

The chain recombines TRBV7-2 with TRBJ2-3, with unresolved D. The CDR3 runs to 11 residues. Trimming cost V 5 bases and J 6 bases, with 6 bases left between them. CDR1 and CDR2 from the germline V gene are SGHTA and FQGNSA. The CDR3 coding sequence is TGTGCCAGCAGCCTAATCGATACGCAGTATTTT. It specifies CASSLIDTQYF. Using reference TRBV7-2 and TRBJ2-3 for the parts outside the CDR3, the full variable domain is GAGVSQSPSNKVTEKGKDVELRCDPISGHTALYWYRQSLGQGLEFLIYFQGNSAPDKSGLPSDRFSAERTGGSVSTLTIQRTQQEDSAVYLCASSLIDTQYFGPGTRLTVL.

The V call is TRBV19, the J call TRBJ1-1, with 8 nucleotides matching TRBD1. This CDR3 comprises 13 residues. V gave up 5 bases and J gave up 5 bases; unmatched junction bases: 4. The germline CDR1 and CDR2 sequences are LNHDA and SQIVND (reference sequence). The CDR3 nucleotides are TGTGCCAGTAGTGTGGACAGGGAGACTGAAGCTTTCTTT. This encodes CASSVDRETEAFF.

The V gene is TRBV19, the J gene TRBJ1-4; D is unresolved. This CDR3 comprises 13 residues. V was shortened by 1 base and J by 8 bases, with 8 bases between the two germline ends. CDR1 is LNHDA and CDR2 is SQIVND in the germline V gene (reference sequence). DNA for the CDR3: TGTGCCAGTAGTATAGGGTTACGGGAAAAACTGTTTTTT. Translated, it gives CASSIGLREKLFF.

The chain recombines TRBV6-1 with TRBJ1-5, with 7 positions matching TRBD1. Germline V CDR1 and CDR2: MNHNS, SASEGT. There are 15 residues in the CDR3. Unmatched junction bases numbered 13, after V lost 7 bases and J lost 7 bases. CDR3 residues: CASILLTGVGQPQHF. DNA of the CDR3: TGTGCCAGCATACTTTTAACAGGGGTTGGACAGCCCCAGCATTTT.